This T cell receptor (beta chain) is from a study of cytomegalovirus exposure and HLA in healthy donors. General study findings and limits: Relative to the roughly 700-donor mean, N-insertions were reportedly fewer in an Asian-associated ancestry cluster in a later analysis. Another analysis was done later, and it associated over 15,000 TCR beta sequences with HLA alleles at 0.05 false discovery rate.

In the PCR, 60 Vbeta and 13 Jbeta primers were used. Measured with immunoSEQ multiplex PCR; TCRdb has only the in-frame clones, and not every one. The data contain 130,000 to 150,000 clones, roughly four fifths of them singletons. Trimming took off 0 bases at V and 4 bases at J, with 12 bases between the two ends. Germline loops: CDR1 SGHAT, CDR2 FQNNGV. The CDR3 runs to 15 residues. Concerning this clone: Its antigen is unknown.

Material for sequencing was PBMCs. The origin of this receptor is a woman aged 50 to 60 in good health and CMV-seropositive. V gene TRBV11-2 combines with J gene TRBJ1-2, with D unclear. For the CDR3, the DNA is TGTGCCAGCAGCTTAGATCTGGGCGCCAGCTATGGCTACACCTTC. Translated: CASSLDLGASYGYTF. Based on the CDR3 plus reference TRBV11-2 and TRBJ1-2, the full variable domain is EAGVAQSPRYKIIEKRQSVAFWCNPISGHATLYWYQQILGQGPKLLIQFQNNGVVDDSQLPKDRFSAERLKGVDSTLKIQPAKLEDSAVYLCASSLDLGASYGYTFGSGTRLTVV.